The source of this T cell receptor beta chain is a study of CD8 T cells in ankylosing spondylitis. TCRdb re-called the 5' RACE reads with MiXCR, one entry per CDR3 protein. Of 150,000 to 200,000 distinct CDR3 sequences listed, 10% to 15% are singletons. The CDR3 extends over 13 amino acids. Germline-derived CDR1 and CDR2 are SEHNR and FQNEAQ (reference sequence). Trimming pared 5 bases from V and 5 bases from J, leaving 13 bases between. Sequencing was carried out using blood, either unsorted or a sorted T cell fraction (not recorded which). The chain recombines TRBV7-9 with TRBJ2-7; no clear D. The sequence came from a female donor with ankylosing spondylitis or in good health (not recorded which). The DNA for the CDR3 is TGTGCCAGCAGCGAAACGACCCCCCACGAGCAGTACTTC. It is translated as CASSETTPHEQYF.